This T cell receptor (beta chain) was captured in a study of Graves' ophthalmopathy and Graves' hyperthyroidism. Study details: Peripheral blood sampling preceded any treatment and occurred at initial diagnosis. The study, taken as a whole, reports: Detected in blood as well were most expanded thyroid clonotypes with frequency above 0.001.

There are 15 residues in the CDR3. The germline CDR1 and CDR2 sequences are DFQATT and SNEGSKA (reference sequence). CDR3 regions of TCR beta were amplified from RNA transcripts. RT-PCR with HTBI primers came first, then second-round multiplex PCR. TCRdb re-called the multiplex PCR reads with MiXCR, one entry per CDR3 protein. Among 650,000 to 900,000 distinct CDR3 sequences listed, 40% were seen once. Note on this clonotype: Its cognate antigen is unknown. A junction boundary mismatches the germline segment, possibly from a read error.

As the starting material, 9.5 to 10 ml of fresh peripheral blood yielded the PBMCs. This chain uses TRBV20-1 with TRBJ2-7; a possible D gene is TRBD2 (7 bases). The material sequenced was peripheral blood. The clonotype was recovered from an adult man with Graves' ophthalmopathy. The CDR3 here is CSAREGGGPGYEQYF. For the CDR3, the DNA is TGCAGTGCTCGAGAGGGGGGAGGGCCTGGATACGAGCAGTACTTC.